This entry concerns a single T cell receptor beta chain. This record belongs to a study of control samples from healthy donors and cancer patients. Sequencing was performed with immunoSEQ multiplex PCR; in TCRdb, only in-frame clones are kept and a portion is missing. The data contain approximately 150,000 clones, 70% to 90% of them singletons. The CDR3 is 12 residues long. The chain combines TRBV12-2 with TRBJ2-3. TRBV12-2 is a listed pseudogene. Sequencing was performed on blood. The TCR sequence derives from a man younger than 30 in good health. The CDR3 DNA follows: TGTGCAAGTCGCTCACCCACAGATACGCAGTATTTT. This sequence encodes CASRSPTDTQYF.